This is a list of T cell receptor beta chains from one sample in a study of vaccination and CD4 T cells after COVID-19. These receptors are not linked to any known antigen. TCRdb passed the PCR reads through MiXCR, listing each CDR3 protein once. The sample lists about 12,000 distinct CDR3 sequences, 45% to 50% occurring once. The sample was CD4+ T cells from blood, cultured in vitro. The receptors originated from a human donor who had recovered from COVID-19. The CDR3 runs from the conserved cysteine through the conserved F or W. The D gene is left open where the match is weak. Part of the rows lack a size; the others show once, few, many or a class for expanded clones.

abundance: -
j_gene: TRBJ2-7
d_gene: -
v_gene: TRBV2
CDR3aa: CASSERTESYEQYF
CDR3nt: TGTGCCAGCAGTGAACGGACGGAGTCCTACGAGCAGTACTTC

abundance: -
j_gene: TRBJ2-5
d_gene: -
v_gene: TRBV5-1
CDR3aa: CASSLGGPQETQYF
CDR3nt: TGCGCCAGCAGTCTTGGGGGGCCCCAAGAGACCCAGTACTTC

abundance: -
j_gene: TRBJ2-5
d_gene: -
v_gene: TRBV2
CDR3aa: CASKRGGRGETQYF
CDR3nt: TGTGCCAGCAAGAGAGGCGGTAGGGGGGAGACCCAGTACTTC

abundance: -
j_gene: TRBJ2-3
d_gene: TRBD2
v_gene: TRBV19
CDR3aa: CASSGSSGVTDTQYF
CDR3nt: TGTGCCAGTAGTGGGAGTAGCGGGGTCACAGATACGCAGTATTTT

abundance: -
j_gene: TRBJ1-6
d_gene: TRBD1
v_gene: TRBV2
CDR3aa: CASRETGGASPLHF
CDR3nt: TGTGCCAGCAGAGAGACAGGGGGGGCTTCACCCCTCCACTTT

abundance: few
j_gene: TRBJ2-3
d_gene: TRBD2
v_gene: TRBV6-1
CDR3aa: CASSSGRGSTDTQYF
CDR3nt: TGTGCCAGCAGCTCCGGGCGGGGGAGCACAGATACGCAGTATTTT

abundance: -
j_gene: TRBJ1-1
d_gene: -
v_gene: TRBV28
CDR3aa: CASSLEPGLSRAFF
CDR3nt: TGTGCCAGCAGTTTAGAGCCCGGACTCAGCAGGGCTTTCTTT

abundance: -
j_gene: TRBJ1-2
d_gene: -
v_gene: TRBV12-3/TRBV12-4
CDR3aa: CASSLEWVGKGSFGYTF
CDR3nt: TGTGCCAGCAGTTTAGAATGGGTTGGTAAAGGAAGCTTCGGCTACACCTTC

abundance: -
j_gene: TRBJ1-1
d_gene: -
v_gene: TRBV19
CDR3aa: CASTKNTEAFF
CDR3nt: TGTGCCAGCACCAAGAACACTGAAGCTTTCTTT

abundance: -
j_gene: TRBJ2-1
d_gene: TRBD2
v_gene: TRBV5-1
CDR3aa: CASSFLTSGSPYNEQFF
CDR3nt: TGCGCCAGCAGCTTCTTAACTAGCGGGAGTCCCTACAATGAGCAGTTCTTC

abundance: -
j_gene: TRBJ2-1
d_gene: TRBD1
v_gene: TRBV27
CDR3aa: CASSSRTGSSYNEQFF
CDR3nt: TGTGCCAGCAGTTCCCGGACAGGGAGCTCCTACAATGAGCAGTTCTTC

abundance: -
j_gene: TRBJ2-3
d_gene: -
v_gene: TRBV10-3
CDR3aa: CAISRPNTDTQYF
CDR3nt: TGTGCCATCAGTCGACCTAACACAGATACGCAGTATTTT

abundance: large
j_gene: TRBJ2-4
d_gene: -
v_gene: TRBV21-1
CDR3aa: CASFRGIQYF
CDR3nt: TGTGCCAGCTTCCGGGGCATTCAGTACTTC

abundance: -
j_gene: TRBJ2-7
d_gene: TRBD1
v_gene: TRBV11-3
CDR3aa: CASSLVWTGVNEQYF
CDR3nt: TGTGCCAGCAGCTTAGTATGGACAGGGGTCAACGAGCAGTACTTC

abundance: once
j_gene: TRBJ1-5
d_gene: -
v_gene: TRBV7-2
CDR3aa: CASNRDINQPQHF
CDR3nt: TGTGCCAGCAACCGGGACATCAATCAGCCCCAGCATTTT

abundance: large
j_gene: TRBJ2-3
d_gene: -
v_gene: TRBV7-2
CDR3aa: CASSPVLVSDTQYF
CDR3nt: TGTGCCAGCAGCCCCGTCCTAGTCTCAGATACGCAGTATTTT

abundance: few
j_gene: TRBJ2-7
d_gene: TRBD2
v_gene: TRBV28
CDR3aa: CASSGLVGRSSYEQYF
CDR3nt: TGTGCCAGCAGTGGGCTTGTCGGGAGGTCTTCCTACGAGCAGTACTTC

abundance: -
j_gene: TRBJ1-1
d_gene: TRBD1
v_gene: TRBV20-1
CDR3aa: CSPGQGAGSSTEAFF
CDR3nt: TGCAGTCCCGGACAGGGGGCCGGTAGTAGTACTGAAGCTTTCTTT

abundance: -
j_gene: TRBJ1-5
d_gene: -
v_gene: TRBV12-3/TRBV12-4
CDR3aa: CASSLQVGQPQHF
CDR3nt: TGTGCCAGCAGTTTACAGGTCGGTCAGCCCCAGCATTTT

abundance: -
j_gene: TRBJ2-3
d_gene: -
v_gene: TRBV2
CDR3aa: CASSDELTGTDTQYF
CDR3nt: TGTGCCAGCAGTGACGAGCTAACTGGCACAGATACGCAGTATTTT

abundance: few
j_gene: TRBJ1-2
d_gene: -
v_gene: TRBV19
CDR3aa: CASRRGADYGYTF
CDR3nt: TGTGCCAGTCGGAGGGGCGCTGACTATGGCTACACCTTC

abundance: few
j_gene: TRBJ1-3
d_gene: TRBD1
v_gene: TRBV7-2
CDR3aa: CASSLYKGANGNTIYF
CDR3nt: TGTGCCAGCAGCTTATATAAGGGGGCAAATGGAAACACCATATATTTT

abundance: few
j_gene: TRBJ2-7
d_gene: -
v_gene: TRBV20-1
CDR3aa: CSAGSALSYEQYF
CDR3nt: TGCAGTGCTGGCTCGGCTCTCTCCTACGAGCAGTACTTC

abundance: -
j_gene: TRBJ2-2
d_gene: -
v_gene: TRBV30
CDR3aa: CARQGSGMHTGELFF
CDR3nt: TGTGCCAGACAGGGTAGCGGGATGCACACCGGGGAGCTGTTTTTT

abundance: few
j_gene: TRBJ2-3
d_gene: -
v_gene: TRBV11-3
CDR3aa: CASSLDGAEDTQYF
CDR3nt: TGTGCCAGCAGCTTAGACGGGGCGGAAGATACGCAGTATTTT

abundance: few
j_gene: TRBJ1-5
d_gene: TRBD1
v_gene: TRBV2
CDR3aa: CASSGQQGAQPQHF
CDR3nt: TGTGCCAGCAGTGGGCAACAGGGGGCACAGCCCCAGCATTTT

abundance: -
j_gene: TRBJ1-1
d_gene: -
v_gene: TRBV7-9
CDR3aa: CASRTEGGEAFF
CDR3nt: TGTGCCAGCAGGACGGAGGGGGGGGAAGCTTTCTTT

abundance: -
j_gene: TRBJ1-1
d_gene: TRBD1
v_gene: TRBV6-2/TRBV6-3
CDR3aa: CASTPYRTGSNTEAFF
CDR3nt: TGTGCCAGCACCCCGTATAGGACAGGTTCGAATACTGAAGCTTTCTTT

abundance: -
j_gene: TRBJ1-2
d_gene: TRBD1
v_gene: TRBV6-1
CDR3aa: CASRFRDRGRLDYGYTF
CDR3nt: TGTGCCAGCAGATTCCGGGACAGGGGGCGACTGGACTATGGCTACACCTTC

abundance: -
j_gene: TRBJ1-1
d_gene: -
v_gene: TRBV11-3
CDR3aa: CASRSSGAGAEAFF
CDR3nt: TGTGCCAGCAGGTCCTCGGGGGCAGGGGCTGAAGCTTTCTTT

abundance: -
j_gene: TRBJ1-6
d_gene: -
v_gene: TRBV6-4
CDR3aa: CASSRDYGSPPLHF
CDR3nt: TGTGCCAGCAGCAGGGACTATGGTTCCCCTCCCCTCCACTTT

abundance: medium-sized
j_gene: TRBJ2-5
d_gene: -
v_gene: TRBV20-1
CDR3aa: CSAHRPSQETQYF
CDR3nt: TGCAGTGCACATCGCCCGTCCCAAGAGACCCAGTACTTC

abundance: large
j_gene: TRBJ2-7
d_gene: -
v_gene: TRBV10-3
CDR3aa: CAISETGLSYEQYF
CDR3nt: TGTGCCATCAGTGAAACAGGGCTTTCCTACGAGCAGTACTTC

abundance: -
j_gene: TRBJ1-6
d_gene: -
v_gene: TRBV7-9
CDR3aa: CASSPTGFSPLHF
CDR3nt: TGTGCCAGCAGCCCGACGGGGTTTTCACCCCTCCACTTT

abundance: -
j_gene: TRBJ1-1
d_gene: -
v_gene: TRBV7-8
CDR3aa: CASSLRPPNTEAFF
CDR3nt: TGTGCCAGCAGCCTTAGACCGCCGAACACTGAAGCTTTCTTT

abundance: -
j_gene: TRBJ2-3
d_gene: -
v_gene: TRBV20-1
CDR3aa: CSASSYVTDTQYF
CDR3nt: TGCAGTGCTAGCAGCTACGTGACAGATACGCAGTATTTT

abundance: few
j_gene: TRBJ1-2
d_gene: -
v_gene: TRBV5-1
CDR3aa: CASGDLGSNYGYTF
CDR3nt: TGCGCCAGCGGTGACCTAGGGAGTAACTATGGCTACACCTTC

abundance: -
j_gene: TRBJ2-7
d_gene: TRBD1
v_gene: TRBV5-1
CDR3aa: CASSLDRQGAGEQYF
CDR3nt: TGCGCCAGCAGTCTGGACCGACAGGGGGCGGGCGAGCAGTACTTC

abundance: few
j_gene: TRBJ1-1
d_gene: -
v_gene: TRBV6-2/TRBV6-3
CDR3aa: CASRYRKMNTEAFF
CDR3nt: TGTGCCAGCAGATACAGGAAGATGAACACTGAAGCTTTCTTT

abundance: -
j_gene: TRBJ2-3
d_gene: TRBD2
v_gene: TRBV20-1
CDR3aa: CSARLPGLALTDTQYF
CDR3nt: TGCAGTGCTAGGCTACCTGGACTAGCGTTAACAGATACGCAGTATTTT

abundance: few
j_gene: TRBJ2-1
d_gene: -
v_gene: TRBV18
CDR3aa: CASSPYLDPTGSDEQFF
CDR3nt: TGTGCCAGCTCACCCTATTTGGACCCTACGGGCTCCGATGAGCAGTTCTTC

abundance: -
j_gene: TRBJ1-1
d_gene: -
v_gene: TRBV5-4
CDR3aa: CASSPSRPGRNTEAFF
CDR3nt: TGTGCCAGCAGCCCCTCAAGGCCGGGAAGGAACACTGAAGCTTTCTTT

abundance: -
j_gene: TRBJ1-2
d_gene: TRBD1
v_gene: TRBV11-2
CDR3aa: CASSLQGTGYTF
CDR3nt: TGCGCCAGCAGCCTACAGGGGACCGGCTACACCTTC

abundance: -
j_gene: TRBJ2-2
d_gene: TRBD2
v_gene: TRBV24-1
CDR3aa: CATSDASGGAGELFF
CDR3nt: TGTGCCACCAGCGACGCTAGCGGGGGGGCCGGGGAGCTGTTTTTT

abundance: few
j_gene: TRBJ2-1
d_gene: TRBD1
v_gene: TRBV5-4
CDR3aa: CASSVRGQGVNEQFF
CDR3nt: TGTGCCAGCAGCGTTCGGGGACAGGGAGTCAATGAGCAGTTCTTC

abundance: once
j_gene: TRBJ2-1
d_gene: TRBD2
v_gene: TRBV7-2
CDR3aa: CASSSPRTSGEQFF
CDR3nt: TGTGCCAGCAGCTCCCCTCGGACTAGCGGGGAGCAGTTCTTC

abundance: -
j_gene: TRBJ2-3
d_gene: TRBD2
v_gene: TRBV20-1
CDR3aa: CSALLAGNTDTQYF
CDR3nt: TGCAGTGCATTACTAGCGGGGAACACAGATACGCAGTATTTT

abundance: -
j_gene: TRBJ2-7
d_gene: -
v_gene: TRBV4-1
CDR3aa: CASSLGTVSYEQYF
CDR3nt: TGCGCCAGCAGCCTTGGGACGGTCTCCTACGAGCAGTACTTC

abundance: -
j_gene: TRBJ2-3
d_gene: -
v_gene: TRBV10-3
CDR3aa: CAISESGRGPPDTQYF
CDR3nt: TGTGCCATCAGTGAGTCGGGTAGGGGACCCCCTGATACGCAGTATTTT

abundance: -
j_gene: TRBJ2-2
d_gene: -
v_gene: TRBV20-1
CDR3aa: CSARENTGELFF
CDR3nt: TGCAGTGCGCGAGAGAACACCGGGGAGCTGTTTTTT

abundance: few
j_gene: TRBJ1-2
d_gene: -
v_gene: TRBV6-5
CDR3aa: CASSFRGGYGYTF
CDR3nt: TGTGCCAGCAGTTTCAGGGGTGGCTATGGCTACACCTTC

abundance: -
j_gene: TRBJ2-5
d_gene: TRBD1
v_gene: TRBV28
CDR3aa: CASSTPRGQGAAQYF
CDR3nt: TGTGCCAGCAGTACTCCCCGGGGACAGGGGGCGGCCCAGTACTTC

abundance: few
j_gene: TRBJ1-2
d_gene: TRBD1
v_gene: TRBV6-1
CDR3aa: CASSEWTGPNYGYTF
CDR3nt: TGTGCCAGCAGTGAATGGACAGGGCCGAACTATGGCTACACCTTC